This T cell receptor (beta chain) was identified during a study of early T cells in non-severe SARS-CoV-2 infection. Overall study context: Investigators sequenced bulk RNA drawn from unsorted whole blood, and chains remained unpaired.

Individual cDNA molecules carried attached unique molecular identifiers. TCRdb processed the 5' RACE reads anew with MiXCR; each CDR3 protein has one entry. Of roughly 66,000 distinct CDR3 sequences in the sample, 9.1% were seen once. Study results and limitations: Private and CD4 specificities were missed by VDJdb matching, which favored anti-spike CD8 responses.

Only a few counts were recorded for this clonotype. Its antigen is not known. This CDR3 is built from 14 residues. Germline CDR1 SGHNT, CDR2 YYREEE (reference sequence). V lost 6 bases to trimming and J lost 5 bases; unmatched junction nucleotides: 8. This chain uses TRBV5-4 with TRBJ2-3, with TRBD2 identical over 8 bases. The source material was whole blood. This clonotype originated in an adult who was a healthcare worker with PCR-confirmed SARS-CoV-2 infection or an uninfected control (not recorded which). The CDR3 DNA follows: TGTGCCAGCAACTGGGCGGGAGGAGGAGATACGCAGTATTTT. Translating it yields CASNWAGGGDTQYF.